Following are 8 T cell receptor beta chains from one sample sequenced in a study of vaccination and CD4 T cells after COVID-19. As for time point: late sampling 161 to 241 days after vaccination in three convalescent patients. TCRdb passed the PCR reads through MiXCR, listing each CDR3 protein once. The table includes 25,000 to 30,000 distinct CDR3 sequences, roughly 51% detected once. Sequenced here: CD4+ T cells from blood, sampled about 7 months after SARS-CoV-2 vaccination. Receptor source: a human donor who had recovered from COVID-19.

The chain uses TRBV27 and TRBJ2-7, with D perhaps TRBD2 (6 bases). The length of the CDR3 is 15 residues. V was clipped by 7 bases and J by 4 bases, with 20 bases between them. Germline values: CDR1 MNHEY, CDR2 SMNVEV (reference sequence). The CDR3 sequence: CASKIIAGGSYEQYF. In DNA, the CDR3 is TGTGCCAGCAAGATAATAGCAGGAGGGTCGTACGAGCAGTACTTC.

The rearrangement joins TRBV5-1 to TRBJ1-1; D is undetermined. The V gene lost 0 bases and the J gene lost 3 bases, with 18 bases spanning the gap. CDR1 and CDR2 (germline): SGHRS, YFSETQ. The CDR3 consists of 17 residues. CDR3 nucleotide sequence: TGCGCCAGCAGCTTGGAGGGTCGGAGTTGGAGTGACACTGAAGCTTTCTTT. It yields the protein CASSLEGRSWSDTEAFF.

This chain's CDR3 is CASSIPTGTGETQYF. For the CDR3, the DNA is TGTGCCAGCAGCATCCCAACAGGGACGGGAGAGACCCAGTACTTC. V usage is TRBV5-4 and J usage is TRBJ2-5; D is perhaps TRBD1 (6 bases). Germline CDR1 is SGHNT and CDR2 is YYREEE (reference sequence). CDR3 length equals 15 residues. V shed 4 bases and J shed 4 bases, with 17 bases lying between them.

This sequence joins TRBV27 and TRBJ1-5; the D is unclear. Germline V gives CDR1 MNHEY, CDR2 SMNVEV (reference sequence). The CDR3 has 13 residues. Trimming cost V 0 bases and J 7 bases, with 7 bases left between them. The CDR3 DNA follows: TGTGCCAGCAGTTTATCGTCCAGCCAGCCCCAGCATTTT. It encodes CASSLSSSQPQHF.

This clonotype showed up just a few times. V usage is TRBV29-1 and J usage is TRBJ2-5, with 14 nucleotides matching TRBD2. This CDR3 is built from 15 residues. V trimming: 5 bases; J trimming: 9 bases; junction bases outside the gene matches: 11. Germline CDR1 and CDR2: SQVTM and ANQGSEA. The CDR3 is CSVWGRPGLAGAQYF. The CDR3 nucleotides are TGCAGCGTTTGGGGCCGACCGGGACTAGCGGGAGCCCAGTACTTC.

J is TRBJ2-1 and V is TRBV24-1, with TRBD2 matching 8 bases. The CDR3 totals 17 residues. From germline, CDR1 is KGHDR and CDR2 SFDVKD. V lost 5 bases to trimming and J lost 0 bases; unmatched junction nucleotides: 8. For the CDR3, the DNA is TGTGCCACCAGTGGACTAGCCGGGACTAGCTCCTACAATGAGCAGTTCTTC. It yields the protein CATSGLAGTSSYNEQFF.

This clonotype appeared a few times. The CDR3 DNA reads TGTGCCAGCAGCTTAGTGACAGGGGGAAGTGAAGCTTTCTTT. It translates to CASSLVTGGSEAFF. V is TRBV7-2 and J is TRBJ1-1; TRBD1 matches 9 bases. Germline V CDR1 and CDR2: SGHTA, FQGNSA. There are 14 residues in the CDR3. J was trimmed by 7 bases and V by 1 base; bases with no gene match: 4.

This rearrangement joins TRBV20-1 to TRBJ1-2; D might be TRBD1 (6 bases). The CDR3 runs to 15 residues. The germline V gene encodes CDR1 DFQATT and CDR2 SNEGSKA (reference sequence). V gave up 1 base and J gave up 8 bases, with 20 bases separating them. CDR3 protein: CSARGDGTSQEGYTF. The CDR3 region has the DNA TGCAGTGCTAGAGGAGACGGGACATCCCAGGAGGGCTACACCTTC.